This T cell receptor (beta chain) was recorded in a study of blood T cells in healthy people across ages (dated by TCRdb to between 2015 and 2017). As for the study more broadly: In model experiments, template switching captured about one uniquely barcoded TCR beta cDNA molecule for every two T cells. The study analyzed two additional independent replicas of 1 million unique cDNA reads from the same blood draw for two donors, one aged 18 to 30 and one aged 80 or older. Age-related changes in TCR beta repertoire diversity were measured in the study by deep sequencing normalized with unique cDNA molecular identifiers. To avoid experimental bias, donors of different ages were distributed randomly across sequencing lanes. Donors were grouped into four age groups: young (average roughly 15 years), middle-aged (over 35), aged (62) and long-lived (just over 80).

The donors were roughly 40 Caucasian individuals from Russia, aged 6 to 90 years, who were systemically healthy. Each donor gave 8 to 10 milliliters of peripheral blood, collected into EDTA-treated Vacutainer tubes. Ficoll-Paque density-gradient centrifugation was used to isolate PBMCs, with at least 6 million obtained per sample. Total RNA was extracted from PBMCs with Trizol reagent, with at least 5 micrograms obtained per sample. For every donor, an aliquot of PBMCs went through flow cytometry to measure the percentages of naive CD45RAhigh/CD27high T cells. The protocol used for the library was 5' RACE. These reads were obtained on an Illumina HiSeq 2500. A second about 6 to 11 cycle PCR used a sample-barcoded 5' primer and a J-beta primer mix. A unique molecular identifier was introduced onto each TCR beta cDNA molecule by a template-switch 5' adaptor carrying 12 random nucleotides. At least 3 million CDR3-containing paired-end reads were obtained from each sample. All of the RNA was converted into first-strand cDNA using the Mint cDNA synthesis kit, with a TRBC-specific oligonucleotide serving as the primer. Following uracil-DNA glycosylase treatment, all cDNA underwent a first 18-cycle PCR with the universal primers M1SS and BC2_uni_R. Concerning the study's data processing: Each sample was normalized by randomly selecting 1 million high-quality reads, each carrying a distinct molecular identifier. Instead of being binned into consensus sequences, reads that shared molecular identifiers were thrown out. MiTCR, set to a Q25 quality threshold and the strictest error-elimination algorithm, was used for CDR3 identification, clonotype clustering and error correction. Lower-bound total TCR beta diversity was estimated with a nonparametric unseen species model using Euler transformation. TCRdb reran the public reads through fastp at Q25 and MiXCR, keeping productive beta chains. Here each entry gathers all rows of one CDR3 protein and keeps the most common genes and DNA. What appears here as the V and J calls and clone size reflects TCRdb's work, not the paper's. For this sample there are about 1.4 million distinct CDR3 sequences; roughly 59% appear just once. 6.5% to 8.5% of the sample belongs to the ten largest clones.

The full study reports these points: Estimates of total diversity based on one million sequenced T cells were considered lower bounds and underestimates. Donor CMV infection status was unknown, potentially confounding age-related changes in expanded clonotypes. Compared with the aged group, the long-lived group had more naive CD4+ T cells, fewer expanded clones and increased TCR diversity, a pattern suggesting age selection. Bulk unsorted PBMC profiling prevented conclusive comparison of naive and antigen-experienced compartments. The percentage of naive T cells measured by flow cytometry correlated strongly with observed TCR beta diversity. Observed TCR beta diversity per million T cells fell roughly linearly with age, and a significant reduction was already apparent by age around 36.

Relative to germline, V is 5 bases shorter and J is 10 bases shorter, with 21 bases between their ends. Looking up the germline V gene yields CDR1 SQVTM and CDR2 ANQGSEA. The CDR3 spans 14 residues, from the cysteine through the phenylalanine. This entry keeps only the CDR3 DNA: 42 bases, framed from base 1. A word on this clonotype: Its cognate antigen has yet to be identified. Qualities for individual bases were not recorded, and no much larger clone is one base off.

The chain uses TRBV29-1 and TRBJ2-1; the D call is possibly TRBD1 or TRBD2, each sharing 5 bases. The receptor was derived from a man between 18 and 35 years old in good health. The source material was blood. In nucleotide form, the sequence is TGCAGCGTTTGTCTTCTGAGGGGATCAGGCGAGCAGTTCTTC. Its product reads: CSVCLLRGSGEQFF.